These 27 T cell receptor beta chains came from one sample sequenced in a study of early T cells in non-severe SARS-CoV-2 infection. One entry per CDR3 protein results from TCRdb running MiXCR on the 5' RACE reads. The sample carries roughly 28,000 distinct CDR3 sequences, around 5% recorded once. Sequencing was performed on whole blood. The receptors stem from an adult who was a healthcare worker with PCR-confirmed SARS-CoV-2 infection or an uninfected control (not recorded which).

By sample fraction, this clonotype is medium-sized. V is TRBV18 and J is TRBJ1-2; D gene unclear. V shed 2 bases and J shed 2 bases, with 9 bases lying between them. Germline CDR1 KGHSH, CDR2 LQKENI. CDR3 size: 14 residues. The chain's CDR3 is CASSPEAGNYGYTF. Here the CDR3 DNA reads TGTGCCAGCTCACCAGAGGCCGGAAACTATGGCTACACCTTC.

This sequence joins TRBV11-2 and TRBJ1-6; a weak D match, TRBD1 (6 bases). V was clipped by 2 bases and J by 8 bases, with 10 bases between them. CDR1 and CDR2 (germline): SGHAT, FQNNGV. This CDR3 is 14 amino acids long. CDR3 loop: CASSLITGYSPLHF. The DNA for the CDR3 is TGTGCCAGCAGCTTAATTACAGGGTATTCACCCCTCCACTTT.

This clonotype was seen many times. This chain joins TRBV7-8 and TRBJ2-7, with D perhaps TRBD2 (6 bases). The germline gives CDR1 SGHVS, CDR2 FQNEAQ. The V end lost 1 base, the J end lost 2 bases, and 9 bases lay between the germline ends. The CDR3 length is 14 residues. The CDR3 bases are TGTGCCAGCAGCTTAGGGACTATTCCCTACGAGCAGTACTTC. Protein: CASSLGTIPYEQYF.

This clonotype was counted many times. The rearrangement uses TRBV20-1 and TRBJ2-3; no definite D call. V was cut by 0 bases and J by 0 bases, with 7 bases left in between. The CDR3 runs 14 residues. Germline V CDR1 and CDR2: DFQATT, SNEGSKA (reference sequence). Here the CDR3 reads CSARDFSSTDTQYF. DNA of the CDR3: TGCAGTGCTAGAGACTTTTCTAGCACAGATACGCAGTATTTT.

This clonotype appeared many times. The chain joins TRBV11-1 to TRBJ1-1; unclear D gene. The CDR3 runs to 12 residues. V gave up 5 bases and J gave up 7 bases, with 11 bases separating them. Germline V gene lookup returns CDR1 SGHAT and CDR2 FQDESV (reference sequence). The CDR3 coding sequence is TGTGCCAGCAGCCCCCGGGAGGGTGAAGCTTTCTTT. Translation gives CASSPREGEAFF.

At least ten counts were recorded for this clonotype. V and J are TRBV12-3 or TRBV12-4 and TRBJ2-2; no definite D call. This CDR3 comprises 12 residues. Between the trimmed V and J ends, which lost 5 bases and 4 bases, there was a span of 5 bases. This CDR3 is CASSHSTGELFF. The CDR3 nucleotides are TGTGCCAGCAGTCATAGCACCGGGGAGCTGTTTTTT.

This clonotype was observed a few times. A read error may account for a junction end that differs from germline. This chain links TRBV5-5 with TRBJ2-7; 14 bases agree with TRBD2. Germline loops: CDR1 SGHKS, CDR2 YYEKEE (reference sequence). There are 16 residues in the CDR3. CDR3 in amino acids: CASRLGLAGDSYEQYF. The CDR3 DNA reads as TGTGCCAGCAGGTTGGGACTAGCGGGGGATTCCTACGAGCAGTACTTC.

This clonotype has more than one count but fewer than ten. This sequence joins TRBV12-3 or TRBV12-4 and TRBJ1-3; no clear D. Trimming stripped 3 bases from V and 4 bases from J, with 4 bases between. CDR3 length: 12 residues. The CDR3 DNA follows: TGTGCCAGCAGTTTTGCCGGAAACACCATATATTTT. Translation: CASSFAGNTIYF.

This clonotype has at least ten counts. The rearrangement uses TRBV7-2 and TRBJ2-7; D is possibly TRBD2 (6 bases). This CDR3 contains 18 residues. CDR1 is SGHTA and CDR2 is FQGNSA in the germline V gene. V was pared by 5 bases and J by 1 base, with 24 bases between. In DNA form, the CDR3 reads TGTGCCAGCAGCCCCACCCCCGGGACGGGAGACTTTTCCTACGAGCAGTACTTC. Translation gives CASSPTPGTGDFSYEQYF.

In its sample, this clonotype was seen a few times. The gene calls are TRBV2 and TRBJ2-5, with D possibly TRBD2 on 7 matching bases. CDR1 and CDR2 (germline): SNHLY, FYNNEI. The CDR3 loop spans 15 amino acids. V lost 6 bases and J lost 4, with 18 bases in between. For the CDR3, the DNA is TGTGCCAGCAGCCCGAGCGGGACACTCGGAGAGACCCAGTACTTC. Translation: CASSPSGTLGETQYF. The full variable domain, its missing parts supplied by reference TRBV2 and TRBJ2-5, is EPEVTQTPSHQVTQMGQEVILRCVPISNHLYFYWYRQILGQKVEFLVSFYNNEISEKSEIFDDQFSVERPDGSNFTLKIRSTKLEDSAMYFCASSPSGTLGETQYFGPGTRLLVL.

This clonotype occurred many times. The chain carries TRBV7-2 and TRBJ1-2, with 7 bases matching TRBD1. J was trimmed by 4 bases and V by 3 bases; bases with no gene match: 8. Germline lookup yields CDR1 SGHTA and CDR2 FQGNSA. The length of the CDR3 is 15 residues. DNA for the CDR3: TGTGCCAGCAGCTTGGCGGCAGGGGGATCCTATGGCTACACCTTC. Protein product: CASSLAAGGSYGYTF.

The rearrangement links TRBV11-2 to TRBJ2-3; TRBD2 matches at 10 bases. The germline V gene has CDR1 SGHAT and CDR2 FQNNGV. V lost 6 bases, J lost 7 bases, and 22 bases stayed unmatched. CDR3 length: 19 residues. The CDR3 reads CASSSRIAASSGRKNTQYF. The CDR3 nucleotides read TGTGCCAGCAGTTCCAGGATTGCTGCCTCTAGCGGGAGAAAGAATACGCAGTATTTT.

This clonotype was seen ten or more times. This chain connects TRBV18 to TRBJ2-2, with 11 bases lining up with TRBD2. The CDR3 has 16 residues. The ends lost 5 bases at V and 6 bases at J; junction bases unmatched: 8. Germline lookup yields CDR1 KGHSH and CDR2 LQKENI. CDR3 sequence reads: CASSRGTSGAPGELFF. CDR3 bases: TGTGCCAGCTCAAGAGGGACTAGCGGAGCCCCCGGGGAGCTGTTTTTT. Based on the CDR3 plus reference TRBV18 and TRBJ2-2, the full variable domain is NAGVMQNPRHLVRRRGQEARLRCSPMKGHSHVYWYRQLPEEGLKFMVYLQKENIIDESGMPKERFSAEFPKEGPSILRIQQVVRGDSAAYFCASSRGTSGAPGELFFGEGSRLTVL.

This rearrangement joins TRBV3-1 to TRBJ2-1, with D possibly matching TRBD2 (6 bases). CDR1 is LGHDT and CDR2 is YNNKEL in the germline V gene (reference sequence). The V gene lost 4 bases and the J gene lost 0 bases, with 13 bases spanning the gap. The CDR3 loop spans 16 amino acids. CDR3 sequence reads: CASSPTPGSSYNEQFF. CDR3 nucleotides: TGTGCCAGCAGCCCGACGCCCGGGAGCTCCTACAATGAGCAGTTCTTC.

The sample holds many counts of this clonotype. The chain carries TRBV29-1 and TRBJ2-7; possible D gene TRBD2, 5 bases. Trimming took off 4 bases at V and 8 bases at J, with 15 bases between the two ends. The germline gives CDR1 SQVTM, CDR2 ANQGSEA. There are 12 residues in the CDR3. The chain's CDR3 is CSVVPQPGKQYF. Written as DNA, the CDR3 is TGCAGCGTTGTACCACAGCCCGGGAAGCAGTACTTC.

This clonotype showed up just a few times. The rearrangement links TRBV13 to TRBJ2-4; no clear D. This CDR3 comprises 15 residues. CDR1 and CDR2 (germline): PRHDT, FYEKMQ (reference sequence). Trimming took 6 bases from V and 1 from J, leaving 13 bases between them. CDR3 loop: CASRSGFSAKNIQYF. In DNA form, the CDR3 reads TGTGCCAGCAGGTCCGGTTTTTCGGCCAAAAACATTCAGTACTTC.

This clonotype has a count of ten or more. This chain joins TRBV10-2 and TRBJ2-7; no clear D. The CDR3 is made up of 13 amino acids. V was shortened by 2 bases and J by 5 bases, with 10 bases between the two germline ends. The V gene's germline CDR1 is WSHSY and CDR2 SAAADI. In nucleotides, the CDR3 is TGCGCCAGCAGTGAGGAGCTCGACGACGAGCAGTACTTC. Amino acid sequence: CASSEELDDEQYF.

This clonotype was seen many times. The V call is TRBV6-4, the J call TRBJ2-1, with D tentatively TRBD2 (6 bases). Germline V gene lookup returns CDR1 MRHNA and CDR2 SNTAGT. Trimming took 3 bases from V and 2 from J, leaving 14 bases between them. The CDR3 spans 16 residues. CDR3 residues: CASSEGQGGPYNEQFF. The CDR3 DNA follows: TGTGCCAGCAGTGAAGGGCAGGGAGGCCCCTACAATGAGCAGTTCTTC.

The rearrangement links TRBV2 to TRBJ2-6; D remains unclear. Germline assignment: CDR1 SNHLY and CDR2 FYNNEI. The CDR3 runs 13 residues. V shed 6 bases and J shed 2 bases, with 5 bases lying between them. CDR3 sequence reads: CASSEAGANVLTF. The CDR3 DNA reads TGTGCCAGCAGCGAGGCTGGGGCCAACGTCCTGACTTTC.

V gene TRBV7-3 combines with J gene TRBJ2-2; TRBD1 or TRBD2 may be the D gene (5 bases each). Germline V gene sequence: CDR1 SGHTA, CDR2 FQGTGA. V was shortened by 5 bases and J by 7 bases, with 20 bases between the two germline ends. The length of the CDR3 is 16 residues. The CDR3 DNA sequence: TGTGCCAGCAGCCCCTCGCCCGGGACCGTGAGCGGGGAGCTGTTTTTT. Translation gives CASSPSPGTVSGELFF.

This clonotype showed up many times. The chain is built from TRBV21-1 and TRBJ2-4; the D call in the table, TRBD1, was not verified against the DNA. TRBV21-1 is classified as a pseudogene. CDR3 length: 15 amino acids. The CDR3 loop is CASSKFGAKGDIQYF. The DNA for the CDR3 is TGTGCCAGCAGCAAATTCGGCGCGAAAGGGGACATTCAGTACTTC.

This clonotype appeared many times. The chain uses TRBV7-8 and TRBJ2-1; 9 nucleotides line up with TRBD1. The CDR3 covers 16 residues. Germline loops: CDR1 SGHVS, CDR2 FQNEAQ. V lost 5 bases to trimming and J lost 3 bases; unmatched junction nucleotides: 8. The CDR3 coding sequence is TGTGCCAGCAGCCAACAGGGGGCGGGTATCTACAATGAGCAGTTCTTC. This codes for CASSQQGAGIYNEQFF.

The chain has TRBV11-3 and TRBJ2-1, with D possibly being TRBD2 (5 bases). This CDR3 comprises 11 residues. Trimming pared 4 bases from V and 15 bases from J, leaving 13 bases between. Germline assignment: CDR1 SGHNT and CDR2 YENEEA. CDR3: CASSSQLGRFF. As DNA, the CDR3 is TGTGCCAGCAGCTCCCAACTAGGTCGGTTCTTC.

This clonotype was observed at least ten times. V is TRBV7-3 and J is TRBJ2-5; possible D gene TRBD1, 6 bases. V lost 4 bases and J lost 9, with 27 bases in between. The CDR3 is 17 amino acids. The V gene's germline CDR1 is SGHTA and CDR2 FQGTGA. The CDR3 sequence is CASSSTPRDGQPGAQYF. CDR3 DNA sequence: TGTGCCAGCAGCTCGACCCCCCGGGACGGCCAACCAGGGGCCCAGTACTTC.

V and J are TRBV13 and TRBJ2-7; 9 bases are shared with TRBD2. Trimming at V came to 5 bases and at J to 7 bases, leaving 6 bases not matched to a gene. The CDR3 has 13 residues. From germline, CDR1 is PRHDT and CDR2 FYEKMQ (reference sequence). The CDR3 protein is CASSPGLAREQYF. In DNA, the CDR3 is TGTGCCAGCAGCCCGGGACTAGCCCGAGAGCAGTACTTC.

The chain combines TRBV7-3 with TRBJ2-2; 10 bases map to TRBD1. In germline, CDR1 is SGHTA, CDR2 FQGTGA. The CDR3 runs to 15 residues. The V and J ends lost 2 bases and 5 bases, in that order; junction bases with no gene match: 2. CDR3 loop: CASSLGDRGTGELFF. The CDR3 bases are TGTGCCAGCAGCTTAGGGGACAGGGGTACCGGGGAGCTGTTTTTT.

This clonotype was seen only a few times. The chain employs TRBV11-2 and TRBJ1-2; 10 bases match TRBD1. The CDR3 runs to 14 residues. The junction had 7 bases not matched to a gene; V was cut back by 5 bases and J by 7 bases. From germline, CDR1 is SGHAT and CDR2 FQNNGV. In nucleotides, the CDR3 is TGTGCCAGCAGCCGGGACAGGGGATCGTTTGGCTACACCTTC. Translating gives CASSRDRGSFGYTF.